These 28 T cell receptor beta chains came from one sample sequenced in a study of blood T cell repertoires in COVID-19 (dated by TCRdb to about 2020). The library was obtained by the immunoSEQ multiplex PCR assay. TCRdb's version of the immuneACCESS table is confined to in-frame rearrangements and falls short of the full clone set. An unresolved V gene accounts for under half of the shortfall where checked; the remainder is of unknown origin. A total of fewer than 400,000 clones appear in this sample, around 88% of them only once. The ten largest make up roughly 3% of the sample. Sequences were obtained from peripheral blood. The receptors were sampled from a man aged 30 to 39 with active or convalescent COVID-19.

The chain uses TRBV30 and TRBJ1-1; 9 nucleotides align to TRBD1. The CDR3 loop spans 13 amino acids. V shed 5 bases, J shed 0 bases, and the junction held 1 base outside the gene matches. Germline lookup yields CDR1 GTSNPN and CDR2 SVGIG (reference sequence). The CDR3 region has the DNA TGTGCCTGGGGACAGGGGCTGAACACTGAAGCTTTCTTT. Its protein is CAWGQGLNTEAFF.

This clone came up a few times. The V gene is TRBV4-3, the J gene TRBJ1-2, with D hard to call. This CDR3 has 15 amino acids. Trimming stripped 0 bases from V and 6 bases from J, with 14 bases between. CDR1 and CDR2 (germline): LGHNA, YSLEER. CDR3: CASSQDLSGFDGYTF. The CDR3 nucleotides read TGCGCCAGCAGCCAAGATTTGTCCGGGTTTGATGGCTACACCTTC.

The chain links TRBV3-1 (or the pseudogene TRBV3-2) to TRBJ2-3; a weak D match, TRBD2 (5 bases). The germline V and J ends were trimmed by 2 bases and 2 bases, with 11 bases remaining between them. This CDR3 comprises 15 residues. CDR1 LGHDT and CDR2 YNNKEL come from the germline V gene (reference sequence). CDR3 in amino acids: CASSQSADPTDTQYF. CDR3 coding DNA: TGTGCCAGCAGCCAATCAGCGGACCCCACAGATACGCAGTATTTT.

The chain uses TRBV19 and TRBJ1-2; 7 nucleotides align to TRBD1. Losses at the gene ends were 1 base for V and 2 bases for J; bases not matched to a gene: 10. Germline values: CDR1 LNHDA, CDR2 SQIVND (reference sequence). This CDR3 is 17 amino acids long. The CDR3 spells CASSIVFEGARNYGYTF. The CDR3 coding sequence is TGTGCCAGTAGTATAGTCTTTGAGGGGGCGAGGAACTATGGCTACACCTTC.

The V gene is TRBV6-2 or TRBV6-3, the J gene TRBJ2-3; TRBD2 agrees at 10 bases. V shed 6 bases, J shed 4 bases, and the junction held 4 bases outside the gene matches. This CDR3 has 14 amino acids. In germline, CDR1 is MNHEY, CDR2 SVGEGT. CDR3 sequence (DNA): TGTGCCAGCAGCTCCGGGACTAGCGCAGATACGCAGTATTTT. Translating gives CASSSGTSADTQYF.

The chain combines TRBV4-2 with TRBJ1-5; D not resolved. Per the germline V gene, CDR1 is LGHNA and CDR2 is YNFKEQ. The CDR3 runs 14 residues. V lost 3 bases and J lost 7, with 13 bases in between. The CDR3 is CASSHGSGGQPQHF. The CDR3 bases are TGTGCCAGCAGCCATGGGTCGGGAGGCCAGCCCCAGCATTTT.

The genes are TRBV6-5 and TRBJ2-7; D call uncertain. This CDR3 is built from 13 residues. Trimming removed 6 bases at V and 5 bases at J, with 14 bases between. The V gene's germline CDR1 is MNHEY and CDR2 SVGAGI. CDR3 sequence: CASRASSRHEQYF. As DNA, the CDR3 is TGTGCCAGCAGAGCGTCTAGTCGCCACGAGCAGTACTTC.

The chain links TRBV24-1 to TRBJ2-7, with 12 bases matching TRBD1. Germline-derived CDR1 and CDR2 are KGHDR and SFDVKD. Losses at the gene ends were 12 bases for V and 0 bases for J; bases not matched to a gene: 26. The CDR3 has 21 residues. The chain's CDR3 is CAVEGTGGPTSSHRYSYEQYF. CDR3 nucleotide sequence: TGTGCCGTCGAAGGGACAGGGGGCCCGACCAGCTCGCACCGATACTCCTACGAGCAGTACTTC.

V and J are TRBV25-1 and TRBJ2-5, with 13 bases identical to TRBD2. The CDR3 totals 16 residues. J was trimmed by 0 bases and V by 5 bases; bases with no gene match: 3. Germline values: CDR1 MGHDK, CDR2 SYGVNS. This chain's CDR3 is CASSPGLAGDQETQYF. The CDR3 bases are TGTGCCAGCAGTCCCGGACTAGCGGGGGACCAAGAGACCCAGTACTTC.

V usage is TRBV5-1 and J usage is TRBJ2-1; 7 nucleotides agree with TRBD1. V trimming: 6 bases; J trimming: 4 bases; junction bases outside the gene matches: 7. The CDR3 consists of 14 residues. The germline V gene has CDR1 SGHRS and CDR2 YFSETQ. The CDR3 coding sequence is TGCGCCAGCACCTATGGACAGGAGTACAATGAGCAGTTCTTC. It is translated as CASTYGQEYNEQFF.

The chain couples TRBV5-4 to TRBJ2-1, with TRBD1 as a possible D gene (5 bases). V lost 4 bases, J lost 0 bases, and 11 bases lay in between. The length of the CDR3 is 15 residues. Germline loops: CDR1 SGHNT, CDR2 YYREEE (reference sequence). CDR3 residues: CASSIQVSSYNEQFF. The DNA for the CDR3 is TGTGCCAGCAGCATACAGGTCAGCTCCTACAATGAGCAGTTCTTC.

V and J are TRBV28 and TRBJ1-2, with D possibly TRBD1 on 6 matching bases. CDR3 length: 14 residues. The germline V gene encodes CDR1 MDHEN and CDR2 SYDVKM. The germline V and J ends were trimmed by 3 bases and 4 bases, with 12 bases remaining between them. The CDR3 DNA reads as TGTGCCAGCAGTTTCCCAGGGGAAGTCTATGGCTACACCTTC. Amino acid sequence: CASSFPGEVYGYTF.

This clone has only a few counts. CDR3 in amino acids: CASSAGGGGSPEQYF. The CDR3 bases are TGTGCCAGCAGCGCGGGAGGCGGCGGGAGTCCCGAGCAGTACTTC. The chain employs TRBV9 and TRBJ2-7; TRBD2 agrees at 7 bases. Germline CDR1 is SGDLS and CDR2 is YYNGEE. CDR3 length equals 15 residues. The V and J ends lost 3 bases and 6 bases, in that order; junction bases with no gene match: 12. The full variable domain, its missing parts supplied by reference TRBV9 and TRBJ2-7, is DSGVTQTPKHLITATGQRVTLRCSPRSGDLSVYWYQQSLDQGLQFLIQYYNGEERAKGNILERFSAQQFPDLHSELNLSSLELGDSALYFCASSAGGGGSPEQYFGPGTRLTVT.

V usage is TRBV4-3 and J usage is TRBJ2-3, with 10 positions matching TRBD2. The CDR3 length is 14 residues. Losses at the gene ends were 2 bases for V and 6 bases for J; bases not matched to a gene: 2. The germline V gene has CDR1 LGHNA and CDR2 YSLEER. CDR3 coding DNA: TGCGCCAGCAGCCAACTAGCGGGAGAGGATACGCAGTATTTT. Its translation: CASSQLAGEDTQYF.

The gene calls are TRBV19 and TRBJ2-1, with a tentative D call TRBD2 (5 bases). Germline lookup yields CDR1 LNHDA and CDR2 SQIVND (reference sequence). The CDR3 loop spans 11 amino acids. V shed 6 bases and J shed 10 bases, with 10 bases lying between them. CDR3 protein: CASSFRGEQFF. CDR3 sequence (DNA): TGTGCCAGTAGCTTCCGCGGGGAGCAGTTCTTC.

V is TRBV29-1 and J is TRBJ2-2; tentative D call: TRBD1 (7 bases). This CDR3 contains 21 residues. From germline, CDR1 is SQVTM and CDR2 ANQGSEA. Trimming left V 3 bases short and J 6 bases short, with 35 bases between. The CDR3 DNA reads TGCAGCGTTGATTGGGACAGTAGGTCGGGGTACGGGGGTGCCAGAGCCGGGGAGCTGTTTTTT. Its protein is CSVDWDSRSGYGGARAGELFF.

The CDR3 region is CARSPTGFRAGELFF. In DNA form, the CDR3 reads TGTGCCAGAAGCCCTACAGGGTTTCGGGCCGGGGAGCTGTTTTTT. The chain combines TRBV5-3 with TRBJ2-2; D perhaps matches TRBD1 (6 bases). TRBV5-3 counts as an open reading frame of uncertain function. This CDR3 has 15 residues. V was cut by 4 bases and J by 6 bases, with 16 bases left in between.

The V call is TRBV7-3, the J call TRBJ2-6; 10 positions match TRBD2. The CDR3 extends over 17 amino acids. J lost 3 bases, V lost 6 bases, and 8 bases had no gene match. The germline V gene encodes CDR1 SGHTA and CDR2 FQGTGA. The CDR3 reads CASSPSGRAGGANVLTF. DNA for the CDR3: TGTGCCAGCAGTCCGAGCGGGAGGGCCGGTGGGGCCAACGTCCTGACTTTC.

The chain has TRBV23-1 and TRBJ1-2; 10 bases line up with TRBD1. TRBV23-1 carries the ORF label, with uncertain function. This CDR3 is built from 19 residues. Losses at the gene ends were 0 bases for V and 7 bases for J; bases not matched to a gene: 17. CDR3 nucleotides: TGCGCCAGCAGTCAATCCGACAGGGGGCGCGGGGGTAAAGTTGGTGGCTACACCTTC. It encodes CASSQSDRGRGGKVGGYTF.

The rearrangement uses TRBV29-1 and TRBJ2-2; TRBD1 is a possible D gene (5 bases). Trimming cost V 4 bases and J 3 bases, with 9 bases left between them. Germline loops: CDR1 SQVTM, CDR2 ANQGSEA. CDR3 length equals 13 residues. The DNA for the CDR3 is TGCAGCGTTGGAGGCAGGGACACCGGGGAGCTGTTTTTT. Translating gives CSVGGRDTGELFF.

V usage is TRBV4-2 and J usage is TRBJ2-7; D ambiguous. CDR3 size: 15 residues. Germline V gene data show CDR1 as LGHNA and CDR2 as YNFKEQ. V was cut by 6 bases and J by 2 bases, with 17 bases left in between. The CDR3 DNA is TGTGCCAGCAGTTCCCGGGTTGGCGTACCCTACGAGCAGTACTTC. Encoded protein: CASSSRVGVPYEQYF.

V gene TRBV7-2 combines with J gene TRBJ2-2; D is unresolved. This CDR3 is built from 16 residues. Germline values: CDR1 SGHTA, CDR2 FQGNSA. Trimming pared 2 bases from V and 3 bases from J, leaving 13 bases between. The CDR3 bases are TGTGCCAGCAGCTTACTGAGTACCCTCGACACCGGGGAGCTGTTTTTT. It specifies CASSLLSTLDTGELFF.

The rearrangement uses TRBV3-1 (or the pseudogene TRBV3-2) and TRBJ1-4; 7 bases fit TRBD1. J was trimmed by 7 bases and V by 0 bases; bases with no gene match: 11. CDR3 length: 17 amino acids. From germline, CDR1 is LGHDT and CDR2 YNNKEL (reference sequence). CDR3 in amino acids: CASSQEGTARGPEKLFF. CDR3 nucleotides: TGTGCCAGCAGCCAAGAGGGGACAGCCCGAGGACCTGAAAAACTGTTTTTT.

The chain employs TRBV9 and TRBJ2-1, with D uncertain. This CDR3 has 13 amino acids. The V gene's germline CDR1 is SGDLS and CDR2 YYNGEE. V shed 4 bases and J shed 3 bases, with 8 bases lying between them. DNA of the CDR3: TGTGCCAGCAGCCCCCGGGTCTACAATGAGCAGTTCTTC. Residues: CASSPRVYNEQFF.

The chain's CDR3 is CASSQDREDYNEQFF. DNA of the CDR3: TGCGCCAGCAGCCAAGACAGGGAGGATTACAATGAGCAGTTCTTC. The chain is built from TRBV4-1 and TRBJ2-1; a possible D gene is TRBD2 (6 bases). V gave up 0 bases and J gave up 4 bases, with 10 bases separating them. Per germline, CDR1 MGHRA and CDR2 YSYEKL. The CDR3 totals 15 residues.

The chain joins TRBV11-2 to TRBJ1-1; D is perhaps TRBD1 (5 bases). Germline CDR1 reads SGHAT; CDR2 reads FQNNGV. CDR3 length: 15 residues. The V end was cut by 4 bases, the J end by 4 bases, with 16 bases between. The CDR3 loop is CASSSKGQGVTEAFF. Here the CDR3 DNA reads TGTGCCAGCAGCTCCAAGGGGCAGGGTGTCACTGAAGCTTTCTTT.

The chain recombines TRBV6-5 with TRBJ1-1; D unresolved. V was shortened by 6 bases and J by 1 base, with 6 bases between the two germline ends. The CDR3 runs 12 residues. The germline V gene has CDR1 MNHEY and CDR2 SVGAGI. CDR3 loop: CASSGTNTEAFF. DNA for the CDR3: TGTGCCAGCAGCGGTACGAACACTGAAGCTTTCTTT.

This chain joins TRBV3-1 (or the pseudogene TRBV3-2) and TRBJ2-7; a weak D match, TRBD1 (6 bases). Germline lookup yields CDR1 LGHDT and CDR2 YNNKEL (reference sequence). With 4 bases removed from V and 3 bases from J, the gap between germline ends came to 13 bases. CDR3 size: 14 residues. The DNA for the CDR3 is TGTGCCAGCAGCCCCCGGGACACCCACTACGAGCAGTACTTC. It encodes CASSPRDTHYEQYF.